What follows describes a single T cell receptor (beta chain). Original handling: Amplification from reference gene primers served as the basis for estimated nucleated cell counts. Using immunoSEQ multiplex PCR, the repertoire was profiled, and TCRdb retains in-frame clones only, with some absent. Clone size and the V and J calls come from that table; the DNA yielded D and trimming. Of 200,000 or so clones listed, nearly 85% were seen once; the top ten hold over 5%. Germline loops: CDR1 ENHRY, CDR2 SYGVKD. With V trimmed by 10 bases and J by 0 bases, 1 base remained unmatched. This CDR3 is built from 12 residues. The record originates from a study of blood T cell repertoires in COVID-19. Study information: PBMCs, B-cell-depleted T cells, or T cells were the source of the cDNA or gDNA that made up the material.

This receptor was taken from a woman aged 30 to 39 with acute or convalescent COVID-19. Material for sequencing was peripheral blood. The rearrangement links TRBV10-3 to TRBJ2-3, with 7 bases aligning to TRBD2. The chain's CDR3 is CATSGSTDTQYF. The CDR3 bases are TGTGCCACTAGCGGTAGCACAGATACGCAGTATTTT.